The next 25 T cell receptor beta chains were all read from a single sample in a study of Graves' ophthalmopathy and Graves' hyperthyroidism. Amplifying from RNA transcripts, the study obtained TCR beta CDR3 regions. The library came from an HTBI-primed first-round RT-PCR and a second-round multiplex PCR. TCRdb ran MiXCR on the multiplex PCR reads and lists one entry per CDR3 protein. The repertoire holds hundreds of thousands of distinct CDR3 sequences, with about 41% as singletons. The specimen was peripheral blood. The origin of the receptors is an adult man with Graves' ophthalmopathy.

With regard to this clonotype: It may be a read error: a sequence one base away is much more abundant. The CDR3 DNA follows: TGTGCCAGCAGTTCCTGTAACTATGGCTACACCTTC. The encoded protein is CASSSCNYGYTF. This rearrangement joins TRBV6-5 to TRBJ1-2; no firm D call. The length of the CDR3 is 12 residues. V was trimmed by 4 bases and J by 1 base, leaving 4 bases between them. Looked up from germline, CDR1 is MNHEY and CDR2 is SVGAGI.

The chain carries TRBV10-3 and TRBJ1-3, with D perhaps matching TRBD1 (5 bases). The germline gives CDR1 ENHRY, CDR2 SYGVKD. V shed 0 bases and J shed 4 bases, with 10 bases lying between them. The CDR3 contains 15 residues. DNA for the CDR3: TGTGCCATCAGTGAGTCGTGGGGGATCGGAAACACCATATATTTT. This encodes CAISESWGIGNTIYF.

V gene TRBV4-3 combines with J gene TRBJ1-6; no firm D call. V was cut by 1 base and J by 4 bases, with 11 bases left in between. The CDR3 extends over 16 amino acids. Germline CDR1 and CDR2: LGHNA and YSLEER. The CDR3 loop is CASSQVLDPYNSPLHF. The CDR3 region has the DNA TGCGCCAGCAGCCAAGTCCTTGACCCATATAATTCACCCCTCCACTTT.

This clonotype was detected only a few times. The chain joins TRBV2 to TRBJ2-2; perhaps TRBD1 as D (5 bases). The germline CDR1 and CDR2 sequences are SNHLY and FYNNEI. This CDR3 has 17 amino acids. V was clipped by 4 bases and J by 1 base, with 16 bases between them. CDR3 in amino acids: CASSAQYRPRNTGELFF. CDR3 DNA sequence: TGTGCCAGCAGTGCACAATACAGGCCCCGGAACACCGGGGAGCTGTTTTTT.

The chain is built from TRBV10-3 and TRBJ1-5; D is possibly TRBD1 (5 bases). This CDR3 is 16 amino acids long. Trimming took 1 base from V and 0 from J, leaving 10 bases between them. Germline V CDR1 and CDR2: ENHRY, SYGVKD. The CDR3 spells CAISELRGSSNQPQHF. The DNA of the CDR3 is TGTGCCATCAGTGAGTTGCGGGGGAGTAGCAATCAGCCCCAGCATTTT.

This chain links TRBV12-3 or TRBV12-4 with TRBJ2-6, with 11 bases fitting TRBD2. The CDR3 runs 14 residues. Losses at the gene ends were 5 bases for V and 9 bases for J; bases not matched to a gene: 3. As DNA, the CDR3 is TGTGCCAGCAGTCTTAGCGGGAGGGTCAACGTCCTGACTTTC. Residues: CASSLSGRVNVLTF.

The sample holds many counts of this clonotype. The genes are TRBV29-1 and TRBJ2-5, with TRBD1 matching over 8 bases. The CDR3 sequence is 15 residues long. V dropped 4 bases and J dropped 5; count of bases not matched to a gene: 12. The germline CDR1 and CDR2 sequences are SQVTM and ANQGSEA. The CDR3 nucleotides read TGCAGCGTTGTGGTCAGCAGGGGGCAAGGGGAGACCCAGTACTTC. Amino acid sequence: CSVVVSRGQGETQYF.

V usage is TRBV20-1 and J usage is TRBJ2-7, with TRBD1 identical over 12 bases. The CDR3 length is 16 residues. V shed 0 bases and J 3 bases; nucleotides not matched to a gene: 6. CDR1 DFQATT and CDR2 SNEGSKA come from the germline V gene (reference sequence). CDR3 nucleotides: TGCAGTGCTAGAGATCTGGGGACAGGGGGCATCTACGAGCAGTACTTC. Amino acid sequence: CSARDLGTGGIYEQYF.

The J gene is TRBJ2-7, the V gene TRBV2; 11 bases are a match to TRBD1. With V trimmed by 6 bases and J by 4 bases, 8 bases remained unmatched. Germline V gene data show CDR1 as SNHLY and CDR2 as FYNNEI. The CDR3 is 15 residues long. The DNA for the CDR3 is TGTGCCAGCAGAATTCCCGGGACAGGGGGATACGAGCAGTACTTC. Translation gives CASRIPGTGGYEQYF.

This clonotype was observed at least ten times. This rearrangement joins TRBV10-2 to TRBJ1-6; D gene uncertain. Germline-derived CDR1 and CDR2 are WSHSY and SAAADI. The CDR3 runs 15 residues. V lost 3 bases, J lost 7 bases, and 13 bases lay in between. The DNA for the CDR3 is TGCGCCAGCAGTGACACGCTAGGACGAAATTCACCCCTCCACTTT. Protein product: CASSDTLGRNSPLHF.

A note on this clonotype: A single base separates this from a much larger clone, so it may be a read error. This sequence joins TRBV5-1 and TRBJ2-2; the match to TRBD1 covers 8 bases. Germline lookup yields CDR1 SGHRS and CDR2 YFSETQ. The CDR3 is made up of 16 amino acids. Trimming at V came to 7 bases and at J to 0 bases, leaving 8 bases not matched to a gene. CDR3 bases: TGCGCCAGCGGCACCGGACAGGGAGCGAACACCGGGGAGCTGTTTTTT. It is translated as CASGTGQGANTGELFF.

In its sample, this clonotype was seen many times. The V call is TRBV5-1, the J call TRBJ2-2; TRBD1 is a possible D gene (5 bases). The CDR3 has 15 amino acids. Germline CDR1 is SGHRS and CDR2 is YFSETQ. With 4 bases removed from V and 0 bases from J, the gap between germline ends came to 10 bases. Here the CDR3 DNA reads TGCGCCAGCAGCCTGACAGAGGCGAACACCGGGGAGCTGTTTTTT. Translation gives CASSLTEANTGELFF.

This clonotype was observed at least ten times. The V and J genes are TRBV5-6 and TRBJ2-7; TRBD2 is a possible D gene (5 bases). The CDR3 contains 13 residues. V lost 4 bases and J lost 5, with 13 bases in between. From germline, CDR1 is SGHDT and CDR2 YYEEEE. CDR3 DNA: TGTGCCAGCAGCCCGGAGGCTCACCACGAGCAGTACTTC. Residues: CASSPEAHHEQYF. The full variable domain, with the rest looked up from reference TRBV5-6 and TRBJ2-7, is DAGVTQSPTHLIKTRGQQVTLRCSPKSGHDTVSWYQQALGQGPQFIFQYYEEEERQRGNFPDRFSGHQFPNYSSELNVNALLLGDSALYLCASSPEAHHEQYFGPGTRLTVT.

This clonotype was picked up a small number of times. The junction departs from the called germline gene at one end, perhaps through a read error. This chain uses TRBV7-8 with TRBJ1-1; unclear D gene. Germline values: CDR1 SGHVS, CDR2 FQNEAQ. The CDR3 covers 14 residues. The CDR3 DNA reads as TGCGCCAGCAGCCAAGAACCGGGGTCCACTGAAGCTTTCTTT. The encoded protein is CASSQEPGSTEAFF.

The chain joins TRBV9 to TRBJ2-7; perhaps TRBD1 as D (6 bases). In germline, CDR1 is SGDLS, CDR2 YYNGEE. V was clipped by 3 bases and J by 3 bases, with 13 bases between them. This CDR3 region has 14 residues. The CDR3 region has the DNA TGTGCCAGCAGCGCCCGGGACAACTACTACGAGCAGTACTTC. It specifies CASSARDNYYEQYF.

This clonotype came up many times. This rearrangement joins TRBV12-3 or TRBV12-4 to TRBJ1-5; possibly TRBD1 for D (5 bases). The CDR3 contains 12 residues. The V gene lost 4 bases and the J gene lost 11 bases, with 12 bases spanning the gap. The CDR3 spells CASSSRGGTQHF. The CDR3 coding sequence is TGTGCCAGCAGTTCCCGGGGGGGGACCCAGCATTTT.

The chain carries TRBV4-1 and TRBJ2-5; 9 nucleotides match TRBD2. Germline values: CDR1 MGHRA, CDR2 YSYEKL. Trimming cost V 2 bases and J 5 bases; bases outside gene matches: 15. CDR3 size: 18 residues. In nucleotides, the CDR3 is TGCGCCAGCAGCCAATTGAGAGCGGGAGGACGGATGGGGGAGACCCAGTACTTC. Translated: CASSQLRAGGRMGETQYF.

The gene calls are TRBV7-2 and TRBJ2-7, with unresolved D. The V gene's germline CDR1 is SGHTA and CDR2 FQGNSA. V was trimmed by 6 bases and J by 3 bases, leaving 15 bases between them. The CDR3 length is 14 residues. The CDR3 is CASSSPSVGYEQYF. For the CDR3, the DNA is TGTGCCAGCAGTTCCCCCTCAGTAGGCTACGAGCAGTACTTC. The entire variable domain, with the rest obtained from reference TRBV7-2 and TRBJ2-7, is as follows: GAGVSQSPSNKVTEKGKDVELRCDPISGHTALYWYRQSLGQGLEFLIYFQGNSAPDKSGLPSDRFSAERTGGSVSTLTIQRTQQEDSAVYLCASSSPSVGYEQYFGPGTRLTVT.

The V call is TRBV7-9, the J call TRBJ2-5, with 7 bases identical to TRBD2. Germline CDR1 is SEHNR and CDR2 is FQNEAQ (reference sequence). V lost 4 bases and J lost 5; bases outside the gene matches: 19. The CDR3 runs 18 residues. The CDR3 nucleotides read TGTGCCAGCAGCTCCCGGGGACTGACGGGAGCGGGATTGGAGACCCAGTACTTC. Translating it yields CASSSRGLTGAGLETQYF.

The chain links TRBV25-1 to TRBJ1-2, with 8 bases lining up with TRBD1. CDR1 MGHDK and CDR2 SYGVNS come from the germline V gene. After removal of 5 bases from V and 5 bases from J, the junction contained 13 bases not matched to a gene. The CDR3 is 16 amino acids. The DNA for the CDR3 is TGTGCCAGCAGTTCCCACTCAGGACAGGGCACATATGGCTACACCTTC. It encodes CASSSHSGQGTYGYTF.

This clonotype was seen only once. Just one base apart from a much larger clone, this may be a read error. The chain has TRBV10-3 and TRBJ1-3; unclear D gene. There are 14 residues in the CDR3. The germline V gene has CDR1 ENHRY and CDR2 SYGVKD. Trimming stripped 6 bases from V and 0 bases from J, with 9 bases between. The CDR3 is CAISPVISGNTIYF. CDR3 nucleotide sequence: TGTGCCATCAGCCCGGTAATCTCTGGAAACACCATATATTTT.

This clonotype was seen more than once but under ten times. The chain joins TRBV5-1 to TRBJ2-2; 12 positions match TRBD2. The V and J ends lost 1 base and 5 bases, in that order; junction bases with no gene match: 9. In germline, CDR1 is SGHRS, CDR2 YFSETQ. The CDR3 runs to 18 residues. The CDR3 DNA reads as TGCGCCAGCAGCTTGACGTGGACTAGCGGGGTGACTACCGGGGAGCTGTTTTTT. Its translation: CASSLTWTSGVTTGELFF.

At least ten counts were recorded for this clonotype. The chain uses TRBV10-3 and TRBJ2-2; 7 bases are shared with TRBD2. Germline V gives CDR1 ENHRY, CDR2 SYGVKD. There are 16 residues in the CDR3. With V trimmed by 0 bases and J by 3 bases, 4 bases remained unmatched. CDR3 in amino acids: CAISESAGDHTGELFF. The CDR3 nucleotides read TGTGCCATCAGTGAGTCCGCGGGGGACCACACCGGGGAGCTGTTTTTT.

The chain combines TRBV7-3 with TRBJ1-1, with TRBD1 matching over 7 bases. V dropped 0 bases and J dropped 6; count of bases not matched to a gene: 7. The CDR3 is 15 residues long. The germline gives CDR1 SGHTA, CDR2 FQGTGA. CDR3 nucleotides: TGTGCCAGCAGCTTAACCACAGGGGAAAATCCTGAAGCTTTCTTT. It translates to CASSLTTGENPEAFF.

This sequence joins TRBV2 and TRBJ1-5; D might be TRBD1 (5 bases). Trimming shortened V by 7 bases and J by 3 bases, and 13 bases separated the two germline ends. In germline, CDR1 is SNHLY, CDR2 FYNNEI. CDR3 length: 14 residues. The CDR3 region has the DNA TGTGCCAGCAATTCCCCACAGGTCAATCAGCCCCAGCATTTT. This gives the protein CASNSPQVNQPQHF.